This T cell receptor (beta chain) was sequenced during a study of spatial heterogeneity in lung cancer. This clonotype came up a few times. One entry per CDR3 protein, called by TCRdb with MiXCR from the 5' RACE reads. The data contain roughly 120,000 distinct CDR3 sequences, more than 9% of them seen just once; the ten biggest clones take up 16%. Regarding time point: blood at routine non-recurrence follow-up after resection. Sequencing of whole RNA from tumor, nontumor lung or frozen PBMC involved no sorting. This sequence originates from a male donor with early-stage non-small cell lung cancer. The sample was PBMCs, taken at follow-up.

The DNA of the CDR3 is TGTGCCAGCAGTTCTGGTTTAGAAAAACTGTTTTTT. This translates into CASSSGLEKLFF. The chain recombines TRBV28 with TRBJ1-4; D is uncertain. CDR1 and CDR2 from the germline V gene are MDHEN and SYDVKM. The V and J ends lost 4 bases and 8 bases respectively, with 8 bases between them. The CDR3 consists of 12 residues. Full variable domain (missing parts from reference TRBV28 and TRBJ1-4): DVKVTQSSRYLVKRTGEKVFLECVQDMDHENMFWYRQDPGLGLRLIYFSYDVKMKEKGDIPEGYSVSREKKERFSLILESASTNQTSMYLCASSSGLEKLFFGSGTQLSVL.